Presented here are 18 T cell receptor beta chains from one specimen sequenced in a study of shared clonotypes between healthy human individuals. Generated by immunoSEQ multiplex PCR, the TCRdb table keeps only in-frame clones and is missing some. The profile shows about 2.5 million clones, about 90% of them singletons. Sequencing was done on a sample of naive CD4+ T cells from PBMCs. Noted subset: CD45RA+ positively selected. The receptors originated from a man between 18 and 29 years old in good health. Some clones in this sample may be carry-over from other donors' samples.

As to this clone: In the same sample, other DNA sequences code for this CDR3. The genes are TRBV29-1 and TRBJ2-3; D assignment may be TRBD1 or TRBD2 (5 bases each). V was trimmed by 3 bases and J by 3 bases, leaving 10 bases between them. Germline lookup yields CDR1 SQVTM and CDR2 ANQGSEA. This CDR3 has 13 residues. CDR3 amino acids: CSVEGPGTDTQYF. The CDR3 region has the DNA TGCAGCGTTGAGGGACCCGGAACAGATACGCAGTATTTT.

This sequence joins TRBV2 and TRBJ2-2; D tentatively fits TRBD1 or TRBD2 (5 bases each). V lost 4 bases and J 8 bases, leaving 11 bases between the germline ends. The CDR3 length is 13 residues. Germline V CDR1 and CDR2: SNHLY, FYNNEI. The DNA for the CDR3 is TGTGCCAGCAGTGTGGGGGTTGGTGGGGAGCTGTTTTTT. Protein sequence: CASSVGVGGELFF. The variable domain in full, completed from reference TRBV2 and TRBJ2-2, reads EPEVTQTPSHQVTQMGQEVILRCVPISNHLYFYWYRQILGQKVEFLVSFYNNEISEKSEIFDDQFSVERPDGSNFTLKIRSTKLEDSAMYFCASSVGVGGELFFGEGSRLTVL.

The V gene is TRBV6-1, the J gene TRBJ2-1; TRBD2 aligns across 7 bases. Germline values: CDR1 MNHNS, CDR2 SASEGT. The CDR3 extends over 15 amino acids. Trimming took 6 bases from V and 4 from J; bases not matched to a gene: 9. DNA of the CDR3: TGTGCCAGCAGGGAAACTCTAGCGGTGTACAATGAGCAGTTCTTC. This sequence encodes CASRETLAVYNEQFF.

On this clone itself: This sample also contains other DNA sequences that code for the same CDR3. This chain's CDR3 is CASFYDKAKNIQYF. Here the CDR3 DNA reads TGTGCCAGCTTTTACGACAAGGCCAAAAACATTCAGTACTTC. V is TRBV2 and J is TRBJ2-4; D is undetermined. The germline gives CDR1 SNHLY, CDR2 FYNNEI. The CDR3 sequence is 14 residues long. The V end lost 8 bases, the J end lost 1 base, and 12 bases lay between the germline ends.

The chain links TRBV29-1 to TRBJ2-3; TRBD1 aligns across 9 bases. V shed 6 bases, J shed 5 bases, and the junction held 6 bases outside the gene matches. Germline CDR1 is SQVTM and CDR2 is ANQGSEA. There are 13 residues in the CDR3. The DNA for the CDR3 is TGCAGCGTGGGACAGGGACGGGGAGATACGCAGTATTTT. Translated, it gives CSVGQGRGDTQYF.

The chain links TRBV6-1 to TRBJ2-5; D is possibly TRBD1 or TRBD2 (5 bases each). V shed 8 bases and J shed 1 base, with 14 bases lying between them. Germline CDR1 reads MNHNS; CDR2 reads SASEGT. CDR3 length: 14 residues. CDR3 nucleotide sequence: TGTGCCAGCCGGTGGGGACCGAGCCAAGAGACCCAGTACTTC. It encodes CASRWGPSQETQYF.

The sample holds one count of this clone. The CDR3 DNA follows: TGTGCCAGCAGTTTATCCACAGGTGGAGGGACCTATGGCTACACCTTC. The encoded protein is CASSLSTGGGTYGYTF. The chain carries TRBV27 and TRBJ1-2, with D possibly being TRBD1 (5 bases). This CDR3 is built from 16 residues. Looked up from germline, CDR1 is MNHEY and CDR2 is SMNVEV (reference sequence). The germline V and J ends were trimmed by 0 bases and 4 bases, with 15 bases remaining between them.

The CDR3 region has the DNA TGTGCCAGGAGCTTATTTGGGAGGGCCTACTACAATGAGCAGTTCTTC. As protein: CARSLFGRAYYNEQFF. V usage is TRBV7-5 and J usage is TRBJ2-1; the table's D call, TRBD2, was not checked against the DNA. TRBV7-5 is a known pseudogene. The CDR3 loop spans 16 amino acids.

This clone occurred once. This chain connects TRBV19 to TRBJ1-5; D is undetermined. Trimming pared 9 bases from V and 14 bases from J, leaving 14 bases between. Germline assignment: CDR1 LNHDA and CDR2 SQIVND (reference sequence). The CDR3 spans 10 residues. CDR3 nucleotide sequence: TGTGCCAGCCGGGGAGTCACGGAGCATTTT. Translating it yields CASRGVTEHF.

The chain carries TRBV7-9 and TRBJ2-3; tentative D call: TRBD2 (6 bases). Germline V lookup: CDR1 SEHNR, CDR2 FQNEAQ (reference sequence). The CDR3 is made up of 14 amino acids. V lost 7 bases and J lost 4, with 15 bases in between. DNA for the CDR3: TGTGCCAGCACCCCGAGGAGGGGCGCAGATACGCAGTATTTT. As protein: CASTPRRGADTQYF. The full variable domain, with the rest looked up from reference TRBV7-9 and TRBJ2-3, is DTGVSQNPRHKITKRGQNVTFRCDPISEHNRLYWYRQTLGQGPEFLTYFQNEAQLEKSRLLSDRFSAERPKGSFSTLEIQRTEQGDSAMYLCASTPRRGADTQYFGPGTRLTVL.

V usage is TRBV5-1 and J usage is TRBJ2-1; no clear D. From germline, CDR1 is SGHRS and CDR2 YFSETQ. This CDR3 comprises 11 residues. V was cut by 1 base and J by 10 bases, with 6 bases left in between. As DNA, the CDR3 is TGCGCCAGCAGCTTGCCCGGGGAGCAGTTCTTC. It yields the protein CASSLPGEQFF.

The chain combines TRBV20-1 with TRBJ1-5, with D uncertain. This CDR3 region has 11 residues. V lost 4 bases and J 6 bases, leaving 7 bases between the germline ends. CDR1 and CDR2 from the germline V gene are DFQATT and SNEGSKA (reference sequence). The CDR3, as DNA: TGCAGTGCTATGAAGGGTCAGCCCCAGCATTTT. Its translation: CSAMKGQPQHF.

The rearrangement uses TRBV6-5 and TRBJ1-2; TRBD1 matches 8 bases. V shed 2 bases, J shed 7 bases, and the junction held 6 bases outside the gene matches. CDR3 length: 14 residues. The germline CDR1 and CDR2 sequences are MNHEY and SVGAGI. The CDR3 DNA is TGTGCCAGCAGTTACGCCCCAGACAGGGGTGGCTACACCTTC. Its translation: CASSYAPDRGGYTF.

The V and J genes are TRBV6-1 and TRBJ1-5; D not certain. CDR1 and CDR2 from the germline V gene are MNHNS and SASEGT. The CDR3 runs to 13 residues. Trimming took off 6 bases at V and 5 bases at J, with 11 bases between the two ends. The CDR3 DNA is TGTGCCAGCAGGATTACGGGAGATCAGCCCCAGCATTTT. Its protein product is CASRITGDQPQHF.

The V call is TRBV28, the J call TRBJ2-7; no firm D call. The CDR3 has 12 amino acids. The V and J ends lost 5 bases and 7 bases respectively, with 12 bases between them. CDR1 and CDR2 from the germline V gene are MDHEN and SYDVKM. The CDR3 DNA reads TGTGCCAGCAGTCCCCCGTGGGGAGAGCAGTACTTC. This sequence encodes CASSPPWGEQYF.

The chain has TRBV7-2 and TRBJ1-3; D is ambiguous. There are 18 residues in the CDR3. V was shortened by 1 base and J by 0 bases, with 16 bases between the two germline ends. CDR1 and CDR2 from the germline V gene are SGHTA and FQGNSA. In DNA form, the CDR3 reads TGTGCCAGCAGCTTAGGAGGGCCCTCCATTCTCTCTGGAAACACCATATATTTT. It yields the protein CASSLGGPSILSGNTIYF. The entire variable domain, with the rest obtained from reference TRBV7-2 and TRBJ1-3, is as follows: GAGVSQSPSNKVTEKGKDVELRCDPISGHTALYWYRQSLGQGLEFLIYFQGNSAPDKSGLPSDRFSAERTGGSVSTLTIQRTQQEDSAVYLCASSLGGPSILSGNTIYFGEGSWLTVV.

This clone was counted once. The V call is TRBV11-3, the J call TRBJ2-1, with 8 bases fitting TRBD2. The CDR3 length is 15 residues. The germline gives CDR1 SGHNT, CDR2 YENEEA. V was clipped by 5 bases and J by 4 bases; unmatched bases: 7. The CDR3 loop reads CASSPGSSGYNEQFF. CDR3 coding DNA: TGTGCCAGCAGCCCCGGGTCTAGCGGGTACAATGAGCAGTTCTTC.

The V and J genes are TRBV27 and TRBJ2-7, with D perhaps TRBD1 or TRBD2 (6 bases each). CDR3 size: 15 residues. Germline CDR1 is MNHEY and CDR2 is SMNVEV (reference sequence). Trimming removed 2 bases from V and 3 bases from J, with 14 bases in between. The CDR3 here is CASSLQGGTNYEQYF. DNA for the CDR3: TGTGCCAGCAGTTTACAAGGCGGGACAAACTACGAGCAGTACTTC.